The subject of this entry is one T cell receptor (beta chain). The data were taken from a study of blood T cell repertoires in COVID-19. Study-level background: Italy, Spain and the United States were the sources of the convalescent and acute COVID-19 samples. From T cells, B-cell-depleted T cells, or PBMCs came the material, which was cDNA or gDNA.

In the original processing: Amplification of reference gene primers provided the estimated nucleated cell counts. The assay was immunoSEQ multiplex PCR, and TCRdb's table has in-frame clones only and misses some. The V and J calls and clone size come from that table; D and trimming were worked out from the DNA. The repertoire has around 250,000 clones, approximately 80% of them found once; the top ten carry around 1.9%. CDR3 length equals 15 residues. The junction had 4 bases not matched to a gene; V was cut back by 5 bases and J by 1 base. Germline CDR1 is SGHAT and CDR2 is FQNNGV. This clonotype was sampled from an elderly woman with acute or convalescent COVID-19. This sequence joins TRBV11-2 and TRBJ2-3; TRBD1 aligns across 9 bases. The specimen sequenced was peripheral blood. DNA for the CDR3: TGTGCCAGCAGCCCGACAGGGGGAGGCACAGATACGCAGTATTTT. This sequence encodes CASSPTGGGTDTQYF.